A selection of T cell receptor beta chains follows, all from one sample in a study of cytomegalovirus exposure and HLA in healthy donors. TCRdb's copy holds only in-frame clones and misses some; the assay was immunoSEQ multiplex PCR. Among roughly 150,000 clones, about four fifths were seen once, and the ten largest hold about 6.8%. The sample was PBMCs. The receptor source for this set is a woman between 40 and 55 years old in good health and CMV-seropositive. Each CDR3 is given with its conserved first and last residue. The D gene is left open where the match is weak. Clone size, where shown, is once, few, many, or a class for clones that have expanded.

clone_size	j_call	v_call	d_call	cdr3_nt	cdr3_aa
-	TRBJ2-4	TRBV28	-	TGTGCCAGCAGTTTCCATGACTCCTCCAAAAACATTCAGTACTTC	CASSFHDSSKNIQYF
-	TRBJ1-4	TRBV7-9	TRBD1	TGTGCCAGCAGCTCAAACACAGGGGGGGAAAAACTGTTTTTT	CASSSNTGGEKLFF
-	TRBJ2-7	TRBV16	-	TGTGCCAGCAGCCACCGACCGGGGGAGCAGTACTTC	CASSHRPGEQYF
-	TRBJ2-7	TRBV10-3	TRBD2	TGTGCCATCAGTGAGTCAAGGACTAGGGGCGGCTACGAGCAGTACTTC	CAISESRTRGGYEQYF
-	TRBJ2-5	TRBV18	-	TGTGCCAGCTCACCTCAGGAACAAGAGACCCAGTACTTC	CASSPQEQETQYF
-	TRBJ2-1	TRBV21-1	-	TGTGCCAGCAGCAAATATTCCGGGGGCAATGAGCAGTTCTTC	CASSKYSGGNEQFF
-	TRBJ2-1	TRBV6-1	TRBD2	TGTGCCAGCAGTGAGCGGGGACTAGCGGGGGGTGAGCAGTTCTTC	CASSERGLAGGEQFF
-	TRBJ2-7	TRBV7-9	TRBD2	TGTGCCAGCAGGCCTAGCGGGAGCGGCCTGGACTACGAGCAGTACTTC	CASRPSGSGLDYEQYF
-	TRBJ2-7	TRBV20-1	-	TGCAGTGCTAGACCGAGCTACGAGCAGTACTTC	CSARPSYEQYF
-	TRBJ2-3	TRBV4-1	TRBD2	TGCGCCAGCAGCCCCTCCGGACTAGCCTCAGATACGCAGTATTTT	CASSPSGLASDTQYF
once	TRBJ1-1	TRBV7-2	TRBD1	TGTGCCAGCAGCCCCCTCGACAGGGGTATTACTTTGGGAACTGAAGCTTTCTTT	CASSPLDRGITLGTEAFF
-	TRBJ1-5	TRBV19	-	TGTGCCAGTAGTACCTCGGACAGCAGCAATCAGCCCCAGCATTTT	CASSTSDSSNQPQHF
-	TRBJ1-4	TRBV5-4	-	TGTGCCAGCAGCCCTACCAGCGGAAATCAGGAAAAACTGTTTTTT	CASSPTSGNQEKLFF
-	TRBJ2-3	TRBV27	TRBD2	TGTGCCAGCAGTCAGCGGGAGACAGATACGCAGTATTTT	CASSQRETDTQYF
-	TRBJ2-7	TRBV6-6	TRBD1	TGTGCCAGCAGTTCCCCGGGACAGCCATCCTTGGAGCAGTACTTC	CASSSPGQPSLEQYF
-	TRBJ2-7	TRBV27	TRBD2	TGTGCCAGCACTCACCGGGGGGGACTAGGCTACGAGCAGTACTTC	CASTHRGGLGYEQYF
-	TRBJ1-2	TRBV7-9	-	TGTGCCAGCAGCGACCCGCCGGGACACCCAATTAACTATGGCTACACCTTC	CASSDPPGHPINYGYTF
-	TRBJ1-1	TRBV5-1	-	TGCGCCAGCAGCTTGGGGCAAGATACTGAAGCTTTCTTT	CASSLGQDTEAFF
-	TRBJ1-5	TRBV6-5	-	TGTGCCAGCAGGAGGACAGCATATAGCAATCAGCCCCAGCATTTT	CASRRTAYSNQPQHF
-	TRBJ2-1	TRBV6-4	TRBD2	TGTGCCAGCAGTGCCACTAGCGGGAGTTACAATGAGCAGTTCTTC	CASSATSGSYNEQFF
-	TRBJ2-1	TRBV19	TRBD1	TGTGCCAGTAGTATCTTATATGCGGGACAGGGGTACAATGAGCAGTTCTTC	CASSILYAGQGYNEQFF
-	TRBJ2-7	TRBV19	TRBD1	TGTGCCAGTAGCCTGACAGGGGTCTACGAGCAGTACTTC	CASSLTGVYEQYF
-	TRBJ1-1	TRBV5-1	-	TGCGCCAGCAGCTTCGAGAGTTCCGAAGCTTTCTTT	CASSFESSEAFF
-	TRBJ2-5	TRBV9	-	TGTGCCAGCAGCGTAGACAAGCAAGAGACCCAGTACTTC	CASSVDKQETQYF
-	TRBJ1-6	TRBV4-2	TRBD1	TGTGCCAGCAGCCAAGCCGACAGGGGTGATTCACCCCTCCACTTT	CASSQADRGDSPLHF
-	TRBJ2-7	TRBV6-1	TRBD2	TGTGCCAGCAGTGAAGGTTCTAGCGGGAGGGGGTTCGAGCAGTACTTC	CASSEGSSGRGFEQYF
-	TRBJ2-7	TRBV28	-	TGTGCCAGCAGTCCACGACAGGGCAGCGGGCCCTACGAGCAGTACTTC	CASSPRQGSGPYEQYF
-	TRBJ2-5	TRBV6-5	TRBD2	TGTGCCAGCAGTTACGGGCGGGGGGACCAAGAGACCCAGTACTTC	CASSYGRGDQETQYF
few	TRBJ2-1	TRBV6-6	-	TGTGCCAGCAGCCCCCCGGGACACCGCAATGAGCAGTTCTTC	CASSPPGHRNEQFF
-	TRBJ2-1	TRBV7-8	TRBD2	TGTGCCAGCAGCCCAGCGGCGGGAGGGCCGGTCTTC	CASSPAAGGPVF
-	TRBJ2-2	TRBV18	-	TGTGCCAGCTCAAATATACTCGCTACGAACACCGGGGAGCTGTTTTTT	CASSNILATNTGELFF
-	TRBJ2-1	TRBV14	TRBD2	TGTGCCAGCAGCCAAGGGGGGGGGAGAAAGCAGTTCTTC	CASSQGGGRKQFF
-	TRBJ2-5	TRBV19	-	TGTGCCAGTAGTATGGAAGGGACATACACCAGGGAGACCCAGTACTTC	CASSMEGTYTRETQYF
-	TRBJ1-3	TRBV2	TRBD1	TGTGCCAGAGTTGGACAGGGGGCAAACACCATATATTTT	CARVGQGANTIYF
-	TRBJ2-3	TRBV19	-	TGTGCCAGTAGTATATGGGGGCGCGTTCTTTCCGCAGATACGCAGTATTTT	CASSIWGRVLSADTQYF
-	TRBJ1-3	TRBV6-5	-	TGTGCCAGCAGTTACTCGAGAGTTTCGGGAAACACCATATATTTT	CASSYSRVSGNTIYF
-	TRBJ2-1	TRBV28	-	TGTGCCAGCATTGGTGCAGGAGGCTCCTACAATGAGCAGTTCTTC	CASIGAGGSYNEQFF
-	TRBJ1-4	TRBV7-2	-	TGTGCCAGCAGCCGGGGACATTCTAATGAAAAACTGTTTTTT	CASSRGHSNEKLFF
-	TRBJ1-5	TRBV6-1	-	TGTGCCAGCAGCCCCGGACAGATTAATCAGCCCCAGCATTTT	CASSPGQINQPQHF
-	TRBJ1-5	TRBV6-6	-	TGTGCCAGCAGTTACCAAACAGGGAATCAGCCCCAGCATTTT	CASSYQTGNQPQHF
-	TRBJ2-3	TRBV5-6	TRBD2	TGTGCCAGCTTCTATGGGGGGGGAACCACAGATACGCAGTATTTT	CASFYGGGTTDTQYF
-	TRBJ2-2	TRBV5-4	-	TGTGCCAGCAGTCGGGACACCGGGGAGCTGTTTTTT	CASSRDTGELFF
-	TRBJ2-5	TRBV19	-	TGTGCCAGTAGTATTAGGGGGGAGACCCAGTACTTC	CASSIRGETQYF
-	TRBJ1-2	TRBV27	TRBD1	TGTGCCAGCAGTTTGGGACAGGCATTGAATTACACCTTC	CASSLGQALNYTF
-	TRBJ2-1	TRBV4-1	TRBD2	TGCGCCAGCAGCCGAAGCGGGACTTACAATGAGCAGTTCTTC	CASSRSGTYNEQFF
once	TRBJ2-1	TRBV5-1	TRBD1	TGCGCCAGCAGCAACGGGACAGGCTCCTACAATGAGCAGTTCTTC	CASSNGTGSYNEQFF
once	TRBJ1-1	TRBV7-9	-	TGTTCCAGCAGCTTAAGCGGTGCAAACGCTGAAGCTTTCTTT	CSSSLSGANAEAFF
few	TRBJ1-2	TRBV19	TRBD1	TGTGCCAGTAGTATTTCGGGGACAGGGAACTATGGCTACACCTTC	CASSISGTGNYGYTF
-	TRBJ2-1	TRBV5-1	TRBD1	TGCGCCAGCAGCTTGGCCGGACAGGGGAGGAGAGGTGAGCAGTTCTTC	CASSLAGQGRRGEQFF
-	TRBJ2-7	TRBV5-1	-	TGCGCCAGCAGCTTGGCAGGGGCTACCTACGAGCAGTACTTC	CASSLAGATYEQYF
-	TRBJ1-2	TRBV18	-	TGTGCCAGCTCATCCTGGACGGGGAACTATGGCTACACCTTC	CASSSWTGNYGYTF
-	TRBJ1-1	TRBV2	-	TGTGCCAGCAGCCCGAGGGTGACTGAGGCTTTCTTT	CASSPRVTEAFF